Listed below are T cell receptor beta chains from one sample, sequenced in a study of blood T cell repertoires in COVID-19. Method: immunoSEQ multiplex PCR; TCRdb's copy keeps in-frame clones and lacks some. Of more than 45,000 clones listed, about 89% are singletons. Material for sequencing was peripheral blood. These receptors were taken from a man aged 55 to 70 with active or convalescent COVID-19. The CDR3 runs from the conserved cysteine through the conserved F or W. Fields, in order: J gene, D gene, clone size, V gene, CDR3 protein, CDR3 DNA. A D gene is named only where the DNA matches it firmly. Some rows have no size entry. The others give once, few or many, or a class for an expanded clone.

TRBJ2-1 TRBD2 . TRBV30 CAWAPLAGETPNEQFF TGTGCCTGGGCCCCACTAGCGGGGGAGACACCAAATGAGCAGTTCTTC
TRBJ1-1 . . TRBV5-5 CASSLGAKNMNTEAFF TGTGCCAGCAGCTTGGGGGCGAAGAATATGAACACTGAAGCTTTCTTT
TRBJ2-7 TRBD1 . TRBV2 CASRGQGTYEQYF TGTGCCAGCAGGGGACAGGGTACCTACGAGCAGTACTTC
TRBJ2-2 TRBD2 . TRBV18 CASSPATSGTGELFF TGTGCCAGCTCACCAGCGACTAGCGGGACCGGGGAGCTGTTTTTT
TRBJ1-6 TRBD1 . TRBV5-1 CASRPGTGVNSPLHF TGCGCCAGCAGACCCGGGACAGGGGTAAATTCACCCCTCCACTTT
TRBJ2-1 TRBD2 . TRBV14 CASSLIGGSDEQFF TGTGCCAGCAGCTTAATCGGGGGGAGCGATGAGCAGTTCTTC
TRBJ2-7 TRBD1 . TRBV18 CASSAGQGTYEQYF TGTGCCAGCTCCGCGGGACAGGGCACCTACGAGCAGTACTTC
TRBJ2-5 . few TRBV19 CASSIAAGGETQYF TGTGCCAGTAGTATAGCGGCCGGCGGAGAGACCCAGTACTTC
TRBJ2-1 . . TRBV9 CASSVEAPLVSYNEQFF TGTGCCAGCAGCGTAGAGGCACCTCTAGTCAGCTACAATGAGCAGTTCTTC
TRBJ1-2 . . TRBV7-9 CASSLTRGPGYTF TGTGCCAGCAGCTTAACCCGCGGCCCTGGCTACACCTTC
TRBJ2-7 . . TRBV7-9 CASSLSNGGYEQYF TGTGCCAGCAGCTTATCAAATGGCGGATACGAGCAGTACTTC
TRBJ2-1 TRBD2 . TRBV10-1 CASSGTSRNNEQFF TGCGCCAGCAGTGGGACTAGCAGAAACAATGAGCAGTTCTTC
TRBJ2-7 . . TRBV5-1 CASSLGGKWYEQYF TGCGCCAGCAGCTTGGGAGGGAAATGGTACGAGCAGTACTTC
TRBJ2-7 . . TRBV28 CASRTAYEQYF TGTGCCAGCAGGACAGCTTACGAGCAGTACTTC
TRBJ2-1 TRBD2 . TRBV2 CASSPGTSGNNEQFF TGTGCCAGCAGTCCCGGGACTAGCGGAAACAATGAGCAGTTCTTC
TRBJ1-1 . . TRBV7-3 CASSLNPSGTEAFF TGTGCCAGCAGCTTAAACCCCTCGGGCACTGAAGCTTTCTTT
TRBJ1-1 . . TRBV19 CASSRVTGTSLTEAFF TGTGCCAGTAGCCGAGTAACTGGGACATCCCTAACTGAAGCTTTCTTT
TRBJ1-2 . . TRBV30 CAWRGVNYGYTF TGTGCCTGGAGAGGGGTTAACTATGGCTACACCTTC
TRBJ1-5 . . TRBV19 CASSTGLNQPQHF TGTGCCAGTAGTACCGGGTTGAATCAGCCCCAGCATTTT
TRBJ2-7 . . TRBV7-2 CASSYGGHSYEQYF TGTGCCAGCAGCTACGGGGGGCATTCCTACGAGCAGTACTTC
TRBJ1-5 . . TRBV6-6 CASSNGGSNQPQHF TGTGCCAGCAGTAACGGAGGCAGCAATCAGCCCCAGCATTTT
TRBJ1-2 TRBD1 . TRBV18 CASSPDRETYGYTF TGTGCCAGCTCACCAGACAGGGAGACCTATGGCTACACCTTC
TRBJ2-5 TRBD2 . TRBV5-4 CASSLVGGQETQYF TGTGCCAGCAGCTTGGTGGGGGGGCAAGAGACCCAGTACTTC
TRBJ1-1 TRBD1 . TRBV5-1 CASSLEGTDPRNTEAFF TGCGCCAGCAGCTTGGAGGGGACAGACCCACGGAACACTGAAGCTTTCTTT
TRBJ1-6 TRBD1 few TRBV7-6 CASRPTGGNSPLHF TGTGCCAGCAGACCTACAGGGGGTAATTCACCCCTCCACTTT
TRBJ2-7 . . TRBV5-4 CASSLTGSYEQYF TGTGCCAGCAGCTTGACAGGCTCCTACGAGCAGTACTTC
TRBJ1-5 TRBD1 . TRBV19 CASDPGQSNQPQHF TGTGCCAGCGATCCGGGACAGAGTAATCAGCCCCAGCATTTT
TRBJ1-6 . . TRBV6-5 CASSYVGSPLHF TGTGCCAGCAGTTATGTCGGGTCACCCCTCCACTTT
TRBJ1-1 . . TRBV5-4 CASSLDQNTEAFF TGTGCCAGCAGCTTGGATCAGAACACTGAAGCTTTCTTT
TRBJ1-1 TRBD1 . TRBV6-5 CASNNQGATEAFF TGTGCCAGCAACAATCAGGGGGCCACTGAAGCTTTCTTT
TRBJ2-5 TRBD1 . TRBV7-3 CASSFGTGGQETQYF TGTGCCAGCAGCTTTGGGACAGGGGGACAAGAGACCCAGTACTTC
TRBJ2-1 TRBD1 . TRBV15 CATGTEYNEQFF TGTGCCACCGGGACAGAGTACAATGAGCAGTTCTTC
TRBJ2-2 . . TRBV7-8 CASSFQTGTNTGELFF TGTGCCAGCAGCTTTCAAACAGGGACGAACACCGGGGAGCTGTTTTTT
TRBJ1-6 . . TRBV6-5 CASSSNNSPLHF TGTGCCAGCAGTTCCAATAATTCACCCCTCCACTTT
TRBJ1-5 . . TRBV19 CASSRDRGGGNQPQHF TGTGCCAGTAGTAGGGACCGAGGGGGTGGCAATCAGCCCCAGCATTTT
TRBJ2-5 TRBD1 . TRBV2 CASRAPGTGEETQYF TGTGCCAGCAGGGCGCCCGGGACAGGGGAAGAGACCCAGTACTTC
TRBJ1-2 TRBD1 . TRBV11-2 CASSFATGGYTF TGTGCCAGCAGCTTCGCGACAGGGGGCTACACCTTC
TRBJ2-3 TRBD2 . TRBV19 CASSPLGLAGPASTDTQYF TGTGCCAGTAGTCCCCTGGGACTAGCGGGACCCGCTAGCACAGATACGCAGTATTTT
TRBJ2-5 TRBD1 . TRBV27 CASTDRGPQETQYF TGTGCCAGCACTGACAGGGGCCCACAAGAGACCCAGTACTTC
TRBJ2-3 TRBD2 . TRBV2 CASSGLAGDTSTDTQYF TGTGCCAGCAGTGGACTAGCGGGGGATACTAGCACAGATACGCAGTATTTT
TRBJ2-7 TRBD1 . TRBV11-2 CASSYVTGTGRYEQYF TGTGCCAGCAGCTACGTTACCGGGACAGGGCGCTACGAGCAGTACTTC
TRBJ1-6 . . TRBV15 CATSRGLVGSPLHF TGTGCCACCAGCAGGGGCCTGGTTGGTTCACCCCTCCACTTT
TRBJ2-7 TRBD2 . TRBV3-1/TRBV3-2 CASSQAGGGPYEQYF TGTGCCAGCAGCCAAGCAGGCGGGGGGCCCTACGAGCAGTACTTC
TRBJ2-5 TRBD2 . TRBV20-1 CSASPIFAGGMETQYF TGCAGTGCTAGTCCTATTTTCGCGGGGGGCATGGAGACCCAGTACTTC
TRBJ1-3 . . TRBV11-1 CASSLEGTPGNTIYF TGTGCCAGCAGCTTAGAAGGGACACCCGGAAACACCATATATTTT
TRBJ2-5 . . TRBV24-1 CATGGAVEETQYF TGTGCCACCGGGGGGGCGGTAGAAGAGACCCAGTACTTC
TRBJ1-2 . . TRBV6-5 CASSVASGYGYTF TGTGCCAGCAGCGTAGCTAGTGGCTATGGCTACACCTTC
TRBJ1-5 . . TRBV10-3 CAIGDQPQHF TGTGCCATCGGAGATCAGCCCCAGCATTTT
TRBJ2-3 TRBD2 . TRBV6-5 CASSPTSGGTDTQYF TGTGCCAGCAGTCCAACTAGCGGCGGCACAGATACGCAGTATTTT
TRBJ1-3 . . TRBV11-2 CASSRQSGNTIYF TGTGCCAGCAGCCGACAGAGCGGAAACACCATATATTTT
TRBJ1-3 TRBD1 once TRBV7-9 CASSSDRGSGNTIYF TGTGCCAGCAGCAGTGACAGGGGATCTGGAAACACCATATATTTT
TRBJ1-1 . . TRBV9 CASSLQGSMNTEAFF TGTGCCAGCAGCCTCCAGGGGTCTATGAACACTGAAGCTTTCTTT
TRBJ1-2 . . TRBV2 CASSAGGLNYGYTF TGTGCCAGCAGTGCTGGGGGCCTCAACTATGGCTACACCTTC
TRBJ2-5 TRBD1 . TRBV11-3 CASSPDRVGETQYF TGTGCCAGCAGCCCTGACAGGGTCGGAGAGACCCAGTACTTC
TRBJ2-3 TRBD2 . TRBV6-1 CASSEPVRGITTDTQYF TGTGCCAGCAGTGAACCCGTGCGGGGGATTACCACAGATACGCAGTATTTT
TRBJ2-1 . . TRBV19 CASSIGDEQFF TGTGCCAGTAGTATAGGAGATGAGCAGTTCTTC
TRBJ2-3 TRBD1 . TRBV30 CAWARQGARGDTQYF TGTGCCTGGGCCAGACAGGGGGCGCGAGGAGATACGCAGTATTTT